This T cell receptor beta chain appears in the sequencing data of a study of resident and recirculating memory T cells in vitiligo. The V end lost 2 bases, the J end lost 6 bases, and 6 bases lay between the germline ends. The CDR3 has 12 amino acids. Germline CDR1 reads KGHSH; CDR2 reads LQKENI. Only in-frame clones appear in the TCRdb table, and some are missing; sequencing was by immunoSEQ multiplex PCR. The table shows around 70,000 clones, with more than 85% occurring only once. This rearrangement joins TRBV18 to TRBJ2-3; maybe TRBD1 (6 bases). The sample consisted of blood. This clonotype originated in a male donor with vitiligo. CDR3 residues: CASSPGGDTQYF. In DNA, the CDR3 is TGTGCCAGCTCACCAGGGGGCGATACGCAGTATTTT. Together with reference TRBV18 and TRBJ2-3, the CDR3 gives the full variable domain: NAGVMQNPRHLVRRRGQEARLRCSPMKGHSHVYWYRQLPEEGLKFMVYLQKENIIDESGMPKERFSAEFPKEGPSILRIQQVVRGDSAAYFCASSPGGDTQYFGPGTRLTVL.